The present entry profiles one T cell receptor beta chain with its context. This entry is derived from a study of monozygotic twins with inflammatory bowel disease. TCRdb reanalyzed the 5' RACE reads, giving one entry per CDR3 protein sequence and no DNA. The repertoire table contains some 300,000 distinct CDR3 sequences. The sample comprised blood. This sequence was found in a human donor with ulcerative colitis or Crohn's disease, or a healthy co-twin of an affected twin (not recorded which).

CDR3: CASSLEPRPDYEQYF. The gene calls are TRBV7-9 and TRBJ2-7. The germline CDR1 and CDR2 sequences are SEHNR and FQNEAQ (reference sequence). This CDR3 contains 15 residues.